Presented here are 31 T cell receptor beta chains from one specimen sequenced in a study of TIL therapy for anti-PD-1-resistant metastatic lung cancer. Time point in this sample: pre-treatment sample, taken before nivolumab and TIL therapy. This was the immunoSEQ v3 assay. Profiling relied on immunoSEQ multiplex PCR, and the TCRdb table lists in-frame clones only, not all of them. The sample shows about 47,000 clones, approximately 86% of them seen only once. This sample comprised blood, obtained at baseline. Receptors were obtained from a person aged 25 to 85 with non-small cell lung cancer.

The V gene is TRBV6-6, the J gene TRBJ2-3; TRBD1 matches at 8 bases. The trim removed 7 bases at V and 0 bases at J, leaving 9 bases unmatched. Germline loops: CDR1 MNHNY, CDR2 SVGAGI (reference sequence). CDR3 length equals 16 residues. CDR3 sequence reads: CASKGSGGVSTDTQYF. Here the CDR3 DNA reads TGTGCCAGCAAAGGATCAGGGGGCGTTAGCACAGATACGCAGTATTTT.

The J gene is TRBJ2-1, the V gene TRBV4-3; 9 positions match TRBD2. The CDR3 covers 17 residues. CDR1 and CDR2 from the germline V gene are LGHNA and YSLEER. Trimming removed 1 base from V and 5 bases from J; junction bases left unmatched: 9. The CDR3 loop reads CASSQGLGRGGHNEQFF. DNA for the CDR3: TGCGCCAGCAGCCAAGGCCTGGGGCGGGGGGGACACAATGAGCAGTTCTTC.

J is TRBJ1-4 and V is TRBV28; D remains unclear. The CDR3 is 15 amino acids. CDR1 and CDR2 (germline): MDHEN, SYDVKM. V lost 6 bases to trimming and J lost 4 bases, with 15 bases between them. The CDR3 region has the DNA TGTGCCAGCAGCGCCATCGGACGGGATAATGAAAAACTGTTTTTT. It codes for CASSAIGRDNEKLFF.

This clone appeared once. This chain uses TRBV5-1 with TRBJ2-2; D unclear. The CDR3 is 12 residues long. V was clipped by 0 bases and J by 7 bases, with 4 bases between them. Germline CDR1 SGHRS, CDR2 YFSETQ. CDR3 in DNA: TGCGCCAGCAGCTTGGTCAACGGGGAGCTGTTTTTT. Its protein product is CASSLVNGELFF.

A few counts support this clone. The chain has TRBV19 and TRBJ1-4, with D possibly matching TRBD1 (6 bases). Germline CDR1 reads LNHDA; CDR2 reads SQIVND (reference sequence). Trimming cost V 3 bases and J 8 bases, with 19 bases left between them. The CDR3 runs to 16 residues. For the CDR3, the DNA is TGTGCCAGTAGTATGCGACGGGGGGCATTGGGGGAAAAACTGTTTTTT. This encodes CASSMRRGALGEKLFF.

This clone was picked up a small number of times. The chain uses TRBV6-2 or TRBV6-3 and TRBJ2-1, with D hard to call. V lost 6 bases and J 9 bases, leaving 9 bases between the germline ends. Germline V CDR1 and CDR2: MNHEY, SVGEGT. This CDR3 comprises 11 residues. The CDR3 DNA reads as TGTGCCAGCAGCCAACCTCTTGAGCAGTTCTTC. Its translation: CASSQPLEQFF.

The chain employs TRBV7-2 and TRBJ2-3; D might be TRBD1 (6 bases). This CDR3 region has 14 residues. CDR1 SGHTA and CDR2 FQGNSA come from the germline V gene. V lost 1 base, J lost 3 bases, and 8 bases lay in between. In nucleotides, the CDR3 is TGTGCCAGCAGCTTAGAAGGGGGAACAGATACGCAGTATTTT. Residues: CASSLEGGTDTQYF.

The gene calls are TRBV28 and TRBJ1-3, with a tentative D call TRBD1 (5 bases). The CDR3 sequence is 15 residues long. Germline V gives CDR1 MDHEN, CDR2 SYDVKM. Trimming pared 2 bases from V and 4 bases from J, leaving 12 bases between. Written as DNA, the CDR3 is TGTGCCAGCAGTTTACCTCCGGGACTCGGAAACACCATATATTTT. Translation gives CASSLPPGLGNTIYF.

The chain uses TRBV28 and TRBJ2-3; 7 bases map to TRBD2. CDR1 MDHEN and CDR2 SYDVKM come from the germline V gene. J gave up 0 bases and V 3 bases, and 6 bases lay outside the gene matches. CDR3 length equals 16 residues. CDR3 loop: CASSFGASGSTDTQYF. The DNA of the CDR3 is TGTGCCAGCAGTTTTGGGGCTAGCGGTAGCACAGATACGCAGTATTTT.

The rearrangement links TRBV4-3 to TRBJ2-3; 7 nucleotides match TRBD2. V gave up 5 bases and J gave up 0 bases; unmatched junction bases: 8. The CDR3 is made up of 16 amino acids. From germline, CDR1 is LGHNA and CDR2 YSLEER. In nucleotides, the CDR3 is TGCGCCAGCAGCTCCCCGACGGGGGGAAGCACAGATACGCAGTATTTT. Translating gives CASSSPTGGSTDTQYF.

The chain links TRBV4-2 to TRBJ2-1, with 10 bases that match TRBD2. V gave up 0 bases and J gave up 10 bases; unmatched junction bases: 9. This CDR3 spans 16 amino acids. CDR1 is LGHNA, CDR2 YNFKEQ, per germline. The CDR3 spells CASSQDLIAGGREQFF. CDR3 DNA sequence: TGTGCCAGCAGCCAAGACTTGATAGCGGGAGGTCGCGAGCAGTTCTTC.

The chain is built from TRBV30 and TRBJ2-1, with 11 bases that match TRBD2. CDR3 length: 18 residues. V lost 7 bases to trimming and J lost 0 bases; unmatched junction nucleotides: 14. Germline CDR1 reads GTSNPN; CDR2 reads SVGIG (reference sequence). CDR3 protein: CASTGLAGVLSSYNEQFF. The CDR3 bases are TGTGCCTCCACAGGACTAGCGGGCGTCCTAAGCTCCTACAATGAGCAGTTCTTC. The full variable domain, in which reference TRBV30 and TRBJ2-1 provide the parts outside the CDR3, is SQTIHQWPATLVQPVGSPLSLECTVEGTSNPNLYWYRQAAGRGLQLLFYSVGIGQISSEVPQNLSASRPQDRQFILSSKKLLLSDSGFYLCASTGLAGVLSSYNEQFFGPGTRLTVL.

The chain carries TRBV6-2 or TRBV6-3 and TRBJ2-7; 7 positions match TRBD1. Trimming removed 4 bases from V and 1 base from J; junction bases left unmatched: 10. The CDR3 covers 16 residues. Germline CDR1 MNHEY, CDR2 SVGEGT. CDR3 sequence: CASSSPLQTGSYEQYF. In DNA form, the CDR3 reads TGTGCCAGCAGTTCCCCGCTCCAGACAGGGTCCTACGAGCAGTACTTC.

V is TRBV19 and J is TRBJ1-3, with 9 nucleotides matching TRBD1. Trimming at V came to 3 bases and at J to 0 bases, leaving 9 bases not matched to a gene. The CDR3 spans 18 residues. CDR1 LNHDA and CDR2 SQIVND come from the germline V gene (reference sequence). Written as DNA, the CDR3 is TGTGCCAGTAGTATCATCCGGGACAGGGATTTCTCTGGAAACACCATATATTTT. Amino acid sequence: CASSIIRDRDFSGNTIYF. Based on the CDR3 plus reference TRBV19 and TRBJ1-3, the full variable domain is DGGITQSPKYLFRKEGQNVTLSCEQNLNHDAMYWYRQDPGQGLRLIYYSQIVNDFQKGDIAEGYSVSREKKESFPLTVTSAQKNPTAFYLCASSIIRDRDFSGNTIYFGEGSWLTVV.

In its sample, this clone was seen a few times. J is TRBJ1-2 and V is TRBV6-1, with D possibly being TRBD1 (6 bases). V was shortened by 2 bases and J by 1 base, with 11 bases between the two germline ends. The CDR3 is 15 residues long. CDR1 MNHNS and CDR2 SASEGT come from the germline V gene. The CDR3 loop reads CASSEWNRVNYGYTF. CDR3 DNA: TGTGCCAGCAGTGAATGGAACAGGGTTAACTATGGCTACACCTTC.

The chain has TRBV7-2 and TRBJ1-5; D not certain. Trimming shortened V by 1 base and J by 1 base, and 8 bases separated the two germline ends. The germline V gene encodes CDR1 SGHTA and CDR2 FQGNSA. The CDR3 sequence is 15 residues long. In DNA form, the CDR3 reads TGTGCCAGCAGCTTAGGGGGTAGGAGCAATCAGCCCCAGCATTTT. Its translation: CASSLGGRSNQPQHF. The variable domain in full, with the rest retrieved from reference TRBV7-2 and TRBJ1-5, is GAGVSQSPSNKVTEKGKDVELRCDPISGHTALYWYRQSLGQGLEFLIYFQGNSAPDKSGLPSDRFSAERTGGSVSTLTIQRTQQEDSAVYLCASSLGGRSNQPQHFGDGTRLSIL.

J is TRBJ2-2 and V is TRBV24-1; D tentatively reads TRBD1 or TRBD2 (7 bases each). V shed 9 bases and J shed 4 bases, with 23 bases lying between them. The CDR3 sequence is 17 residues long. Germline-derived CDR1 and CDR2 are KGHDR and SFDVKD. The CDR3 DNA reads TGTGCCACCCAAAGGGGGCCAGGGACTATCGGCACCGGGGAGCTGTTTTTT. This gives the protein CATQRGPGTIGTGELFF.

This chain links TRBV13 with TRBJ1-2; 10 nucleotides agree with TRBD1. The trim removed 6 bases at V and 6 bases at J, leaving 19 bases unmatched. Germline V gene lookup returns CDR1 PRHDT and CDR2 FYEKMQ (reference sequence). The CDR3 loop spans 18 amino acids. CDR3 coding DNA: TGTGCCAGCAGTTCCCCCGGGACAGGGGCTGGTGTAGGGAATGGCTACACCTTC. This sequence encodes CASSSPGTGAGVGNGYTF.

The chain employs TRBV6-5 and TRBJ1-5; D gene uncertain. This CDR3 region has 14 residues. V was shortened by 11 bases and J by 0 bases, with 14 bases between the two germline ends. The germline CDR1 and CDR2 sequences are MNHEY and SVGAGI. The CDR3 coding sequence is TGTGCCGGCTCACCCGTAAATAGCAATCAGCCCCAGCATTTT. The encoded protein is CAGSPVNSNQPQHF.

The count of this clone is one. This CDR3 reads CAIRGLRDRSGANVLTF. In nucleotides, the CDR3 is TGTGCCATAAGGGGTCTTCGAGACCGCTCTGGGGCCAACGTCCTGACTTTC. The V call is TRBV7-2, the J call TRBJ2-6; a weak D match, TRBD1 (5 bases). V lost 10 bases, J lost 0 bases, and 19 bases lay in between. Germline V gene lookup returns CDR1 SGHTA and CDR2 FQGNSA. The CDR3 is 17 amino acids.

The J gene is TRBJ2-7, the V gene TRBV7-2; TRBD2 agrees at 7 bases. V lost 2 bases, J lost 0 bases, and 13 bases stayed unmatched. This CDR3 comprises 18 residues. Germline V gene sequence: CDR1 SGHTA, CDR2 FQGNSA. CDR3 sequence reads: CASSLTASGTSISYEQYF. CDR3 coding DNA: TGTGCCAGCAGCTTAACGGCTAGCGGAACATCGATCTCCTACGAGCAGTACTTC.

Only one count was recorded for this clone. V gene TRBV28 combines with J gene TRBJ2-2; 10 nucleotides line up with TRBD1. V gave up 2 bases and J gave up 4 bases; unmatched junction bases: 7. This CDR3 has 17 amino acids. Looked up from germline, CDR1 is MDHEN and CDR2 is SYDVKM. The CDR3 here is CASSLISTGGFTGELFF. In DNA form, the CDR3 reads TGTGCCAGCAGTTTAATTTCGACAGGGGGCTTCACCGGGGAGCTGTTTTTT.

V and J are TRBV14 and TRBJ2-5; D is possibly TRBD2 (5 bases). CDR1 and CDR2 (germline): SGHDN, FVKESK. CDR3 size: 13 residues. V was trimmed by 4 bases and J by 5 bases, leaving 11 bases between them. The CDR3, as DNA: TGTGCCAGCAGCCGCCTGGGAGACGAGACCCAGTACTTC. It encodes CASSRLGDETQYF.

The V call is TRBV2, the J call TRBJ2-1; 7 bases line up with TRBD2. This CDR3 contains 16 residues. From germline, CDR1 is SNHLY and CDR2 FYNNEI. The junction had 7 bases not matched to a gene; V was cut back by 5 bases and J by 0 bases. The CDR3 here is CASSFRGGSSYNEQFF. The CDR3 DNA is TGTGCCAGCAGTTTCCGCGGGGGTAGCTCCTACAATGAGCAGTTCTTC.

The J gene is TRBJ2-5, the V gene TRBV4-3, with a tentative D call TRBD1 (5 bases). From germline, CDR1 is LGHNA and CDR2 YSLEER. V lost 1 base and J 3 bases, leaving 6 bases between the germline ends. The CDR3 covers 13 residues. The CDR3 loop is CASSQGREETQYF. CDR3 in DNA: TGCGCCAGCAGCCAAGGCAGGGAAGAGACCCAGTACTTC.

This chain uses TRBV7-2 with TRBJ2-7; D ambiguous. This CDR3 is 13 amino acids long. Germline lookup yields CDR1 SGHTA and CDR2 FQGNSA. The V end lost 1 base, the J end lost 5 bases, and 9 bases lay between the germline ends. DNA of the CDR3: TGTGCCAGCAGCTTAGGGACGATCGACGAGCAGTACTTC. Its translation is CASSLGTIDEQYF.

The chain carries TRBV4-2 and TRBJ2-3, with 9 positions matching TRBD2. Unmatched junction bases numbered 13, after V lost 6 bases and J lost 3 bases. The CDR3 runs 17 residues. Germline loops: CDR1 LGHNA, CDR2 YNFKEQ. CDR3 bases: TGTGCCAGCAGTCGCTCGAGTGGGACTAGCCCAACAGATACGCAGTATTTT. It yields the protein CASSRSSGTSPTDTQYF.

The chain employs TRBV28 and TRBJ2-7; TRBD1 agrees at 7 bases. The CDR3 contains 13 residues. Germline-derived CDR1 and CDR2 are MDHEN and SYDVKM. Trimming removed 6 bases from V and 2 bases from J; junction bases left unmatched: 4. The CDR3 coding sequence is TGTGCCAGCAGGGGGACAGTTCCCTACGAGCAGTACTTC. Translation: CASRGTVPYEQYF.

The sample holds a few counts of this clone. The chain uses TRBV3-1 (or the pseudogene TRBV3-2) and TRBJ1-5; D remains unclear. Germline CDR1 is LGHDT and CDR2 is YNNKEL (reference sequence). V lost 3 bases, J lost 0 bases, and 6 bases lay in between. The length of the CDR3 is 14 residues. CDR3 sequence (DNA): TGTGCCAGCAGCCAGGGTCATAGCAATCAGCCCCAGCATTTT. This codes for CASSQGHSNQPQHF.

V gene TRBV7-9 combines with J gene TRBJ2-7; 7 bases agree with TRBD1. The germline gives CDR1 SEHNR, CDR2 FQNEAQ (reference sequence). The CDR3 loop spans 14 amino acids. V lost 4 bases and J lost 7; bases outside the gene matches: 10. This CDR3 is CASSSDRAAGEQYF. The CDR3 coding sequence is TGTGCCAGCAGCTCTGACAGGGCGGCGGGTGAGCAGTACTTC.

This CDR3 is CASSAGLNTGELFF. In DNA form, the CDR3 reads TGCGCCAGCAGCGCAGGGTTAAACACCGGGGAGCTGTTTTTT. The rearrangement uses TRBV5-1 and TRBJ2-2; D is possibly TRBD1 (5 bases). Trimming took 4 bases from V and 2 from J, leaving 9 bases between them. This CDR3 is built from 14 residues. CDR1 is SGHRS and CDR2 is YFSETQ in the germline V gene.